Below, 30 T cell receptor beta chains from the same sample are listed, as sequenced in a study of blood T cell repertoires in COVID-19. Profiling relied on immunoSEQ multiplex PCR, and the TCRdb table lists in-frame clones only, not all of them. The table lists about 130,000 clones, roughly 72% of them singletons. The sample was peripheral blood. These receptors were collected from a man aged 60-69 years with acute or convalescent COVID-19.

The genes are TRBV7-9 and TRBJ1-1; D unclear. The CDR3 loop spans 16 amino acids. V was shortened by 3 bases and J by 0 bases, with 14 bases between the two germline ends. CDR1 is SEHNR, CDR2 FQNEAQ, per germline (reference sequence). CDR3 nucleotide sequence: TGTGCCAGCAGCTTTATCTCGGGAGATATGAACACTGAAGCTTTCTTT. It translates to CASSFISGDMNTEAFF.

The chain has TRBV20-1 and TRBJ2-7; 11 bases are shared with TRBD2. The CDR3 has 11 amino acids. Trimming removed 6 bases from V and 12 bases from J; junction bases left unmatched: 7. Germline-derived CDR1 and CDR2 are DFQATT and SNEGSKA (reference sequence). The CDR3, as DNA: TGCAGTGCGAGGATAGCGGGGGGGACGTACTTC. Encoded protein: CSARIAGGTYF.

The chain combines TRBV27 with TRBJ1-1; 8 positions match TRBD1. Trimming at V came to 5 bases and at J to 1 base, leaving 9 bases not matched to a gene. In germline, CDR1 is MNHEY, CDR2 SMNVEV (reference sequence). The length of the CDR3 is 16 residues. CDR3 nucleotide sequence: TGTGCCAGCAGTCCTAACGCTGGGACAGGGAACACTGAAGCTTTCTTT. It is translated as CASSPNAGTGNTEAFF.

The J gene is TRBJ2-3, the V gene TRBV2, with D perhaps matching TRBD2 (5 bases). CDR1 and CDR2 from the germline V gene are SNHLY and FYNNEI. CDR3 length: 14 amino acids. The V gene lost 4 bases and the J gene lost 0 bases, with 8 bases spanning the gap. CDR3 amino acids: CASSVKRSTDTQYF. For the CDR3, the DNA is TGTGCCAGCAGTGTAAAGCGGAGCACAGATACGCAGTATTTT.

The rearrangement links TRBV18 to TRBJ1-6; no firm D call. The CDR3 has 16 amino acids. Trimming took 2 bases from V and 5 from J, leaving 13 bases between them. CDR1 is KGHSH and CDR2 is LQKENI in the germline V gene. The CDR3 protein is CASSPGFLGNNSPLHF. CDR3 DNA: TGTGCCAGCTCACCAGGCTTTCTAGGAAATAATTCACCCCTCCACTTT. Using reference TRBV18 and TRBJ1-6 for the parts outside the CDR3, the full variable domain is NAGVMQNPRHLVRRRGQEARLRCSPMKGHSHVYWYRQLPEEGLKFMVYLQKENIIDESGMPKERFSAEFPKEGPSILRIQQVVRGDSAAYFCASSPGFLGNNSPLHFGNGTRLTVT.

The genes are TRBV18 and TRBJ1-4; maybe TRBD1 (5 bases). The CDR3 has 13 residues. The germline CDR1 and CDR2 sequences are KGHSH and LQKENI. V was trimmed by 6 bases and J by 3 bases, leaving 8 bases between them. Written as DNA, the CDR3 is TGTGCCAGCTCGCGGGGGTCTAATGAAAAACTGTTTTTT. Protein sequence: CASSRGSNEKLFF.

V gene TRBV7-2 combines with J gene TRBJ1-4; D call uncertain. The CDR3 loop spans 14 amino acids. Germline V gene data show CDR1 as SGHTA and CDR2 as FQGNSA. With 1 base removed from V and 8 bases from J, the gap between germline ends came to 11 bases. CDR3 nucleotides: TGTGCCAGCAGCTTAGTGTTAGAGGGAGAAAAACTGTTTTTT. Encoded protein: CASSLVLEGEKLFF. The whole variable domain, remainder taken from reference TRBV7-2 and TRBJ1-4, is GAGVSQSPSNKVTEKGKDVELRCDPISGHTALYWYRQSLGQGLEFLIYFQGNSAPDKSGLPSDRFSAERTGGSVSTLTIQRTQQEDSAVYLCASSLVLEGEKLFFGSGTQLSVL.

This clone came up a few times. This rearrangement joins TRBV10-2 to TRBJ2-5, with 7 bases fitting TRBD2. V lost 4 bases to trimming and J lost 5 bases; unmatched junction nucleotides: 4. The CDR3 contains 13 residues. The V gene's germline CDR1 is WSHSY and CDR2 SAAADI. The CDR3 DNA reads as TGCGCCAGCAGTGGGCGGGAGTGGGAGACCCAGTACTTC. Residues: CASSGREWETQYF.

The chain has TRBV6-4 and TRBJ2-7; D possibly corresponds to TRBD2 (5 bases). Trimming pared 11 bases from V and 4 bases from J, leaving 18 bases between. CDR1 is MRHNA and CDR2 is SNTAGT in the germline V gene. The CDR3 has 13 residues. The CDR3 DNA sequence: TGTGCCTATACCGGACTCCCTTATTACGAGCAGTACTTC. Residues: CAYTGLPYYEQYF.

This clone was found once. V gene TRBV9 combines with J gene TRBJ1-1; D is perhaps TRBD1 (6 bases). The CDR3 consists of 15 residues. The V gene's germline CDR1 is SGDLS and CDR2 YYNGEE. V was shortened by 4 bases and J by 0 bases, with 13 bases between the two germline ends. CDR3 sequence: CASSTTDSLNTEAFF. The CDR3 DNA reads TGTGCCAGCAGCACAACGGACAGTCTGAACACTGAAGCTTTCTTT. The whole variable domain, filled in from reference TRBV9 and TRBJ1-1, reads DSGVTQTPKHLITATGQRVTLRCSPRSGDLSVYWYQQSLDQGLQFLIQYYNGEERAKGNILERFSAQQFPDLHSELNLSSLELGDSALYFCASSTTDSLNTEAFFGQGTRLTVV.

The chain is built from TRBV7-2 and TRBJ1-2; D is perhaps TRBD1 (5 bases). The CDR3 consists of 15 residues. Trimming took 5 bases from V and 5 from J, leaving 18 bases between them. Looked up from germline, CDR1 is SGHTA and CDR2 is FQGNSA. CDR3 in amino acids: CASSLRGGVAYGYTF. The CDR3 DNA reads as TGTGCCAGCAGCCTTCGGGGGGGTGTGGCATATGGCTACACCTTC.

The rearrangement joins TRBV18 to TRBJ2-2; 8 bases match TRBD1. Trimming at V came to 4 bases and at J to 2 bases, leaving 3 bases not matched to a gene. The CDR3 runs 15 residues. In germline, CDR1 is KGHSH, CDR2 LQKENI. The CDR3 DNA is TGTGCCAGCTCACGGGGGACAGGAAACACCGGGGAGCTGTTTTTT. The encoded protein is CASSRGTGNTGELFF.

V gene TRBV6-5 combines with J gene TRBJ1-1; TRBD1 aligns across 7 bases. J gave up 1 base and V 5 bases, and 7 bases lay outside the gene matches. The CDR3 extends over 15 amino acids. CDR1 is MNHEY, CDR2 SVGAGI, per germline. The CDR3 protein is CASSRGRQWNTEAFF. CDR3 nucleotides: TGTGCCAGCAGTAGGGGGCGACAGTGGAACACTGAAGCTTTCTTT.

The chain carries TRBV7-8 and TRBJ2-7; D possibly corresponds to TRBD2 (6 bases). Trimming stripped 5 bases from V and 2 bases from J, with 16 bases between. The CDR3 has 15 residues. CDR1 and CDR2 from the germline V gene are SGHVS and FQNEAQ. CDR3 DNA: TGTGCCAGCAGCCGAGGGCGGGGCCTTACCTACGAGCAGTACTTC. Translation gives CASSRGRGLTYEQYF.

In this sample, this clone turned up a few times. The chain is built from TRBV2 and TRBJ1-2; TRBD1 might be the D (5 bases). V gave up 8 bases and J gave up 4 bases, with 11 bases separating them. CDR1 is SNHLY, CDR2 FYNNEI, per germline. The CDR3 has 12 residues. The CDR3 DNA sequence: TGTGCCAGCGGGGGGAGGGGCTATGGCTACACCTTC. Translation: CASGGRGYGYTF.

This chain connects TRBV12-1 to TRBJ2-1; the table's D gene call, TRBD2, was not cross checked with the DNA. TRBV12-1 is a documented pseudogene. This CDR3 spans 15 amino acids. Written as DNA, the CDR3 is TGTGCCAGCAGCCTAGCGGGAGGGCCCTACAATGAGCAGTTCTTC. It codes for CASSLAGGPYNEQFF.

This chain connects TRBV12-3 or TRBV12-4 to TRBJ2-4, with 8 nucleotides matching TRBD1. V trimming: 5 bases; J trimming: 7 bases; junction bases outside the gene matches: 4. This CDR3 is built from 13 residues. The DNA of the CDR3 is TGTGCCAGCAGTCTGGACAGGGTCAACATTCAGTACTTC. It specifies CASSLDRVNIQYF.

The V gene is TRBV11-3, the J gene TRBJ2-2; D unresolved. The ends were cut back, 3 bases at V and 8 bases at J, with 10 bases in the middle. CDR3 length: 13 amino acids. Germline loops: CDR1 SGHNT, CDR2 YENEEA. The CDR3 nucleotides are TGTGCCAGCAGCTTGGGCCCCAGTGGGGAGCTGTTTTTT. Protein product: CASSLGPSGELFF.

This sequence joins TRBV4-1 and TRBJ1-2, with 7 bases identical to TRBD1. J was trimmed by 0 bases and V by 4 bases; bases with no gene match: 5. The CDR3 is 15 residues long. From germline, CDR1 is MGHRA and CDR2 YSYEKL. The DNA for the CDR3 is TGCGCCAGCAGCCCCCGGGACAGATCTAACTATGGCTACACCTTC. Translation: CASSPRDRSNYGYTF.

Here the CDR3 reads CASSPAQGSNEQFF. The CDR3, as DNA: TGTGCCAGCTCACCTGCTCAGGGGAGTAATGAGCAGTTCTTC. The chain uses TRBV18 and TRBJ2-1; TRBD1 is a possible D gene (6 bases). Germline CDR1 is KGHSH and CDR2 is LQKENI. This CDR3 contains 14 residues. V was clipped by 3 bases and J by 7 bases, with 13 bases between them.

The genes are TRBV5-5 and TRBJ1-4; tentatively, D is TRBD1 (5 bases). The germline gives CDR1 SGHKS, CDR2 YYEKEE (reference sequence). CDR3 size: 15 residues. Trimming cost V 4 bases and J 1 base, with 11 bases left between them. CDR3 sequence reads: CASSTRQRTNEKLFF. CDR3 sequence (DNA): TGTGCCAGCAGCACCCGACAGCGAACTAATGAAAAACTGTTTTTT.

The V gene is TRBV19, the J gene TRBJ1-6; TRBD1 agrees at 12 bases. The CDR3 has 13 residues. The V gene end was trimmed by 6 bases and the J gene end by 10 bases; junction bases not matched to a gene: 1. CDR1 and CDR2 from the germline V gene are LNHDA and SQIVND (reference sequence). CDR3 DNA sequence: TGTGCCAGTAGAGGGACAGGGGGCTCACCCCTCCACTTT. Translation: CASRGTGGSPLHF.

This clone was counted only a few times. V gene TRBV6-5 combines with J gene TRBJ1-5; D possibly corresponds to TRBD1 (6 bases). Per germline, CDR1 MNHEY and CDR2 SVGAGI. The CDR3 covers 15 residues. V dropped 5 bases and J dropped 1 base, with 12 bases sitting between them. The CDR3 here is CASSRGGRSNQPQHF. The CDR3 DNA reads TGTGCCAGCAGTCGAGGGGGACGGAGCAATCAGCCCCAGCATTTT.

V gene TRBV5-1 combines with J gene TRBJ2-4; 12 nucleotides align to TRBD2. CDR3 length: 19 amino acids. After removal of 1 base from V and 0 bases from J, the junction contained 8 bases not matched to a gene. Germline V gene lookup returns CDR1 SGHRS and CDR2 YFSETQ. For the CDR3, the DNA is TGCGCCAGCAGCTTGATGACTAGCGGGGGCATCCTAGCCAAAAACATTCAGTACTTC. It encodes CASSLMTSGGILAKNIQYF.

The chain couples TRBV29-1 to TRBJ2-7, with D possibly matching TRBD1 (5 bases). Trimming took 1 base from V and 3 from J, leaving 13 bases between them. The CDR3 is 14 amino acids. Germline V gene sequence: CDR1 SQVTM, CDR2 ANQGSEA. DNA for the CDR3: TGCAGCGTTGAAGGCCCTGGAAGGGGCTACGAGCAGTACTTC. Its protein product is CSVEGPGRGYEQYF.

This rearrangement joins TRBV24-1 to TRBJ1-5; D gene ambiguous. The CDR3 is 13 residues long. V gave up 3 bases and J gave up 7 bases, with 9 bases separating them. Germline CDR1 reads KGHDR; CDR2 reads SFDVKD. The CDR3 loop reads CATSDRGVQPQHF. As DNA, the CDR3 is TGTGCCACCAGTGATCGCGGGGTACAGCCCCAGCATTTT.

J is TRBJ1-2 and V is TRBV7-2; D is uncertain. V lost 2 bases, J lost 8 bases, and 18 bases lay in between. The CDR3 totals 15 residues. The germline CDR1 and CDR2 sequences are SGHTA and FQGNSA. For the CDR3, the DNA is TGTGCCAGCAGCTTAATAGCGGCAGGCCTAGGGGGCTACACCTTC. It yields the protein CASSLIAAGLGGYTF. Variable domain in full (rest from reference TRBV7-2 and TRBJ1-2): GAGVSQSPSNKVTEKGKDVELRCDPISGHTALYWYRQSLGQGLEFLIYFQGNSAPDKSGLPSDRFSAERTGGSVSTLTIQRTQQEDSAVYLCASSLIAAGLGGYTFGSGTRLTVV.

J is TRBJ1-3 and V is TRBV2; TRBD1 matches at 7 bases. The CDR3 consists of 15 residues. Germline V gene sequence: CDR1 SNHLY, CDR2 FYNNEI. V was pared by 6 bases and J by 0 bases, with 5 bases of the junction left unmatched. In DNA, the CDR3 is TGTGCCAGCAGGAAGGGGACAGTCTCTGGAAACACCATATATTTT. The encoded protein is CASRKGTVSGNTIYF.

This clone has just a few counts. The V gene is TRBV25-1, the J gene TRBJ1-2, with no clear D. The CDR3 is 14 amino acids. Germline V gene sequence: CDR1 MGHDK, CDR2 SYGVNS. V lost 3 bases and J lost 3, with 11 bases in between. The CDR3 protein is CASSEESKHYGYTF. The CDR3 region has the DNA TGTGCCAGCAGTGAGGAGTCCAAGCACTATGGCTACACCTTC.

This clone was counted a few times. This chain joins TRBV9 and TRBJ1-4, with D hard to call. The CDR3 is made up of 15 amino acids. Looked up from germline, CDR1 is SGDLS and CDR2 is YYNGEE. V was cut by 0 bases and J by 4 bases, with 10 bases left in between. CDR3 nucleotides: TGTGCCAGCAGCGTAGCTCCGGGGAATAATGAAAAACTGTTTTTT. It encodes CASSVAPGNNEKLFF. The variable domain in full, with the rest retrieved from reference TRBV9 and TRBJ1-4, is DSGVTQTPKHLITATGQRVTLRCSPRSGDLSVYWYQQSLDQGLQFLIQYYNGEERAKGNILERFSAQQFPDLHSELNLSSLELGDSALYFCASSVAPGNNEKLFFGSGTQLSVL.